The 30 T cell receptor beta chains in this list originate from one sample, sequenced in a study of shared clonotypes between healthy human individuals. The protocol was immunoSEQ multiplex PCR, while the TCRdb copy is restricted to in-frame clones and leaves out a portion. The top ten hold more than 0.35% of the sample, which has 2 million to 3 million clones, over 85% seen once. Sequenced: naive CD4+ T cells from PBMCs. Subset described: CD45RA+ positively selected. The receptor source for this set is a man aged 18 to 35 in good health. Some clones in this sample may be carry-over from other donors' samples.

The CDR3 protein is CASSPNDRVTGELFF. In nucleotides, the CDR3 is TGTGCCAGCAGTCCCAACGACAGGGTCACCGGGGAGCTGTTTTTT. J is TRBJ2-2 and V is TRBV11-2; 7 nucleotides agree with TRBD1. With V trimmed by 6 bases and J by 4 bases, 8 bases remained unmatched. From germline, CDR1 is SGHAT and CDR2 FQNNGV. This CDR3 comprises 15 residues.

As regards this clone: The identical CDR3 is also encoded by other nucleotide sequences in the sample. V is TRBV7-9 and J is TRBJ1-1; possible D gene TRBD1, 6 bases. The germline V and J ends were trimmed by 1 base and 11 bases, with 11 bases remaining between them. The V gene's germline CDR1 is SEHNR and CDR2 FQNEAQ (reference sequence). The CDR3 contains 12 residues. In DNA form, the CDR3 reads TGTGCCAGCAGCTTAGAACAGGGTAGGGCTTTCTTT. It encodes CASSLEQGRAFF.

The V and J genes are TRBV7-8 and TRBJ2-6; D possibly matches TRBD1 or TRBD2 (5 bases each). This CDR3 has 18 residues. Trimming took 6 bases from V and 0 from J, leaving 18 bases between them. Looked up from germline, CDR1 is SGHVS and CDR2 is FQNEAQ. CDR3 DNA: TGTGCCAGCAGTTCAACGACGGGACGGAACTCTGGGGCCAACGTCCTGACTTTC. This gives the protein CASSSTTGRNSGANVLTF.

Comments on this clone: Other DNA sequences in this sample translate to the same CDR3. The CDR3 nucleotides are TGTGCCAGCAGTTACGGGGGATTCTACAATGAGCAGTTCTTC. Translation: CASSYGGFYNEQFF. The rearrangement uses TRBV6-5 and TRBJ2-1; either TRBD1 or TRBD2 may fit D (5 bases each). V was trimmed by 2 bases and J by 3 bases, leaving 8 bases between them. Germline loops: CDR1 MNHEY, CDR2 SVGAGI. This CDR3 has 14 amino acids.

The chain carries TRBV19 and TRBJ2-3, with D unresolved. The ends were cut back, 3 bases at V and 3 bases at J, with 7 bases in the middle. This CDR3 is 13 amino acids long. In germline, CDR1 is LNHDA, CDR2 SQIVND (reference sequence). In nucleotides, the CDR3 is TGTGCCAGTAGTATCTTGGTGACAGATACGCAGTATTTT. It specifies CASSILVTDTQYF.

The chain joins TRBV7-8 to TRBJ1-1; maybe TRBD1 (6 bases). CDR3 size: 16 residues. Trimming took 4 bases from V and 1 from J, leaving 16 bases between them. From germline, CDR1 is SGHVS and CDR2 FQNEAQ. The CDR3 nucleotides read TGTGCCAGCAGCTCCGAATGGGGACACACGAACACTGAAGCTTTCTTT. Its protein is CASSSEWGHTNTEAFF.

CDR3 amino acids: CASTMGQGQPQHF. The CDR3 region has the DNA TGTGCCAGCACCATGGGACAGGGACAGCCCCAGCATTTT. The chain uses TRBV28 and TRBJ1-5, with 9 bases lining up with TRBD1. Germline-derived CDR1 and CDR2 are MDHEN and SYDVKM. This CDR3 is 13 amino acids long. J gave up 7 bases and V 7 bases, and 5 bases lay outside the gene matches.

J is TRBJ2-1 and V is TRBV7-8, with D uncertain. With 0 bases removed from V and 1 base from J, the gap between germline ends came to 10 bases. The CDR3 is made up of 16 amino acids. The germline V gene encodes CDR1 SGHVS and CDR2 FQNEAQ. The CDR3 DNA is TGTGCCAGCAGCTTAGCGGCCGTTGGATCCTACAATGAGCAGTTCTTC. Translating gives CASSLAAVGSYNEQFF.

The genes are TRBV15 and TRBJ1-2; 9 nucleotides agree with TRBD1. Germline assignment: CDR1 LNHNV and CDR2 YYDKDF (reference sequence). This CDR3 spans 13 amino acids. With V trimmed by 1 base and J by 8 bases, 2 bases remained unmatched. CDR3 coding DNA: TGTGCCACCAGCAGAGGGACAGGGGAAGGCTACACCTTC. Its protein is CATSRGTGEGYTF.

The gene calls are TRBV9 and TRBJ1-1; possible D gene TRBD1, 5 bases. V lost 0 bases and J lost 5, with 20 bases in between. The CDR3 has 17 residues. CDR1 is SGDLS, CDR2 YYNGEE, per germline. This chain's CDR3 is CASSVAAMVGGETEAFF. CDR3 nucleotides: TGTGCCAGCAGCGTAGCTGCGATGGTAGGAGGGGAAACTGAAGCTTTCTTT. The full variable domain, in which reference TRBV9 and TRBJ1-1 provide the parts outside the CDR3, is DSGVTQTPKHLITATGQRVTLRCSPRSGDLSVYWYQQSLDQGLQFLIQYYNGEERAKGNILERFSAQQFPDLHSELNLSSLELGDSALYFCASSVAAMVGGETEAFFGQGTRLTVV.

The V and J genes are TRBV28 and TRBJ2-2, with D unclear. Germline V gene lookup returns CDR1 MDHEN and CDR2 SYDVKM. V dropped 7 bases and J dropped 5 bases, with 8 bases sitting between them. The CDR3 runs 12 residues. CDR3 nucleotide sequence: TGTGCCAGCACCGCGCGGACCGGGGAGCTGTTTTTT. Its translation: CASTARTGELFF.

This chain joins TRBV29-1 and TRBJ1-1; 7 bases are shared with TRBD1. Germline CDR1 reads SQVTM; CDR2 reads ANQGSEA. The CDR3 has 14 amino acids. Trimming cost V 7 bases and J 0 bases; bases outside gene matches: 8. In DNA form, the CDR3 reads TGCAGCGCCGACACGGGACAGATGAACACTGAAGCTTTCTTT. It encodes CSADTGQMNTEAFF.

The V gene is TRBV5-6, the J gene TRBJ1-1; D is unresolved. Germline CDR1 SGHDT, CDR2 YYEEEE. The CDR3 is 13 amino acids. Trimming cost V 4 bases and J 5 bases, with 12 bases left between them. The CDR3 DNA follows: TGTGCCAGCAGCCTGACGTACGGAACTGAAGCTTTCTTT. Its translation: CASSLTYGTEAFF.

The chain links TRBV27 to TRBJ2-2, with TRBD1 matching over 12 bases. CDR1 is MNHEY, CDR2 SMNVEV, per germline (reference sequence). This CDR3 has 16 residues. J gave up 6 bases and V 6 bases, and 8 bases lay outside the gene matches. CDR3 nucleotides: TGTGCCAGCAGGGCTACCGGGACAGGGGGCCCCGGGGAGCTGTTTTTT. Its protein product is CASRATGTGGPGELFF.

V usage is TRBV4-1 and J usage is TRBJ1-2; D call uncertain. This CDR3 is built from 16 residues. Trimming left V 1 base short and J 1 base short, with 13 bases between. Germline CDR1 reads MGHRA; CDR2 reads YSYEKL. The CDR3 loop reads CASSQASTDLNYGYTF. The DNA for the CDR3 is TGCGCCAGCAGCCAAGCAAGTACCGACCTTAACTATGGCTACACCTTC.

The DNA for the CDR3 is TGTGCCAGCACTCTAGGTGGGGCTAGCAATCAGCCCCAGCATTTT. This gives the protein CASTLGGASNQPQHF. The chain links TRBV28 to TRBJ1-5; a possible D gene is TRBD1 (5 bases). The CDR3 is made up of 15 amino acids. Between the trimmed V and J ends, which lost 7 bases and 0 bases, there was a span of 13 bases. Per germline, CDR1 MDHEN and CDR2 SYDVKM.

J is TRBJ2-5 and V is TRBV6-1; 8 positions match TRBD1. Germline assignment: CDR1 MNHNS and CDR2 SASEGT. The CDR3 length is 15 residues. The trim removed 7 bases at V and 7 bases at J, leaving 14 bases unmatched. Written as DNA, the CDR3 is TGTGCCAGCACCCTCGCCTCTGGACAGGGTGGGACCCAGTACTTC. Protein product: CASTLASGQGGTQYF.

The chain combines TRBV11-1 with TRBJ2-7, with 9 bases that match TRBD1. Per germline, CDR1 SGHAT and CDR2 FQDESV (reference sequence). The CDR3 is 16 residues long. With V trimmed by 4 bases and J by 2 bases, 9 bases remained unmatched. The CDR3 region has the DNA TGTGCCAGCAGCTCAATCGGGGACAGGGTCCCCTACGAGCAGTACTTC. It translates to CASSSIGDRVPYEQYF.

The chain is built from TRBV7-9 and TRBJ2-7; TRBD1 matches 8 bases. The J segment lost 1 base and the V segment lost 5 bases, leaving 10 bases of the junction unmatched. Germline V gene sequence: CDR1 SEHNR, CDR2 FQNEAQ (reference sequence). The CDR3 length is 16 residues. This chain's CDR3 is CASSLRQGSLSYEQYF. In DNA form, the CDR3 reads TGTGCCAGCAGCCTAAGACAGGGGTCCTTATCCTACGAGCAGTACTTC.

For the CDR3, the DNA is TGCAGCGCCAGTGGGGCGGGAGGGCCCACCGGGGAGCTGTTTTTT. Its protein product is CSASGAGGPTGELFF. The chain uses TRBV29-1 and TRBJ2-2; 9 positions agree with TRBD2. CDR1 is SQVTM, CDR2 ANQGSEA, per germline. CDR3 length: 15 residues. V gave up 7 bases and J gave up 4 bases; unmatched junction bases: 10.

The rearrangement joins TRBV7-9 to TRBJ2-1; 9 bases are shared with TRBD2. The CDR3 runs to 13 residues. With V trimmed by 7 bases and J by 6 bases, 4 bases remained unmatched. Germline CDR1 and CDR2: SEHNR and FQNEAQ (reference sequence). CDR3 region: CASMAGGFNEQFF. DNA for the CDR3: TGTGCCAGCATGGCGGGAGGGTTCAATGAGCAGTTCTTC.

This chain connects TRBV5-1 to TRBJ2-2, with 11 bases identical to TRBD2. This CDR3 spans 17 amino acids. Per the germline V gene, CDR1 is SGHRS and CDR2 is YFSETQ. Germline trimming cut 2 bases from V and 4 bases from J; bases unmatched to any gene: 7. The CDR3 is CASSFFPLAGGTGELFF. The CDR3 bases are TGCGCCAGCAGCTTTTTCCCTCTAGCGGGAGGCACCGGGGAGCTGTTTTTT.

CDR3 sequence: CASSLAGTGSYEQYF. The CDR3 region has the DNA TGCGCCAGCAGCTTGGCCGGGACAGGGTCCTACGAGCAGTACTTC. This chain joins TRBV5-1 and TRBJ2-7; TRBD1 matches 9 bases. V gave up 0 bases and J gave up 1 base; unmatched junction bases: 2. The CDR3 loop spans 15 amino acids. In germline, CDR1 is SGHRS, CDR2 YFSETQ.

The gene calls are TRBV30 and TRBJ1-6; TRBD1 is a possible D gene (5 bases). V was shortened by 8 bases and J by 7 bases, with 9 bases between the two germline ends. Germline-derived CDR1 and CDR2 are GTSNPN and SVGIG (reference sequence). The CDR3 is 11 amino acids. The CDR3 nucleotides read TGTGCCAGCCGGGACAATTCACCCCTCCACTTT. Translated: CASRDNSPLHF.

This sequence joins TRBV15 and TRBJ1-5; D uncertain. The CDR3 covers 14 residues. V lost 1 base and J lost 4, with 8 bases in between. Germline values: CDR1 LNHNV, CDR2 YYDKDF (reference sequence). The chain's CDR3 is CATSRVPRNQPQHF. CDR3 sequence (DNA): TGTGCCACCAGCAGAGTCCCACGGAATCAGCCCCAGCATTTT.

As regards this clone: The same CDR3 can be traced to other DNA sequences in this sample. The chain uses TRBV2 and TRBJ1-1, with unresolved D. The CDR3 totals 13 residues. Germline V lookup: CDR1 SNHLY, CDR2 FYNNEI. V lost 6 bases, J lost 1 base, and 9 bases lay in between. CDR3 DNA sequence: TGTGCCAGCAGAGGTCAGCAGAACACTGAAGCTTTCTTT. This translates into CASRGQQNTEAFF.

The chain joins TRBV7-3 to TRBJ2-7, with D perhaps TRBD2 (7 bases). The length of the CDR3 is 15 residues. Germline CDR1 is SGHTA and CDR2 is FQGTGA. V shed 2 bases and J shed 3 bases, with 14 bases lying between them. In nucleotides, the CDR3 is TGTGCCAGCAGCTTAGGCGGGAGAGGGGGCTACGAGCAGTACTTC. Protein: CASSLGGRGGYEQYF.

This clone was recorded once. The chain carries TRBV5-1 and TRBJ2-3; D is unclear. This CDR3 has 15 residues. V lost 1 base to trimming and J lost 1 base, with 10 bases between them. Per the germline V gene, CDR1 is SGHRS and CDR2 is YFSETQ. CDR3 region: CASSLSDPGTDTQYF. The CDR3 DNA is TGCGCCAGCAGCTTGTCTGATCCCGGCACAGATACGCAGTATTTT. Full variable domain (missing parts from reference TRBV5-1 and TRBJ2-3): KAGVTQTPRYLIKTRGQQVTLSCSPISGHRSVSWYQQTPGQGLQFLFEYFSETQRNKGNFPGRFSGRQFSNSRSEMNVSTLELGDSALYLCASSLSDPGTDTQYFGPGTRLTVL.

The chain carries TRBV19 and TRBJ2-3, with D perhaps TRBD1 (6 bases). Germline V gene data show CDR1 as LNHDA and CDR2 as SQIVND (reference sequence). Trimming stripped 4 bases from V and 0 bases from J, with 11 bases between. The CDR3 covers 15 residues. The CDR3 sequence: CASSTGTTSTDTQYF. The CDR3 DNA reads as TGTGCCAGTAGTACCGGGACAACGAGCACAGATACGCAGTATTTT.

This clone was observed once. This chain joins TRBV15 and TRBJ2-7; D possibly matches TRBD1 or TRBD2 (5 bases each). CDR1 is LNHNV and CDR2 is YYDKDF in the germline V gene (reference sequence). Trimming took 1 base from V and 4 from J, leaving 20 bases between them. The CDR3 has 17 residues. CDR3 in amino acids: CATSRGPTGRWVYEQYF. The CDR3, as DNA: TGTGCCACCAGCAGAGGCCCCACGGGGCGCTGGGTATACGAGCAGTACTTC.